Presented here are 6 T cell receptor beta chains from one specimen sequenced in a study of metastatic and nonmetastatic thyroid tumors. TCRdb re-called the PCR reads via MiXCR. The top ten clones hold 12% to 15% of a sample with 30,000 to 50,000 clones, around 18% of them seen once. All patients reached thyroid surgery having received no treatment beforehand. What was sequenced was tumor tissue. The receptors were sampled from a female donor with papillary thyroid cancer or a benign thyroid nodule (not recorded which). Some clones in this sample may be carry-over from other donors' samples.

Remarks on this clone: The junction shows a germline mismatch at one end, possibly a read error. V gene TRBV7-9 combines with J gene TRBJ2-5; a weak D match, TRBD1 (6 bases). The CDR3 sequence is 13 residues long. Germline assignment: CDR1 SEHNR and CDR2 FQNEAQ (reference sequence). As DNA, the CDR3 is TGTGACAGCAGCTTAGCAGGACAGGAGACCCAGTACTTC. Protein: CDSSLAGQETQYF.

This clone was recorded at least ten times. The chain uses TRBV20-1 and TRBJ2-2; the D gene is possibly TRBD2 (5 bases). V lost 0 bases and J 6 bases, leaving 11 bases between the germline ends. Germline CDR1 reads DFQATT; CDR2 reads SNEGSKA (reference sequence). This CDR3 is 14 amino acids long. CDR3 amino acids: CSAREAGRPGELFF. CDR3 nucleotides: TGCAGTGCTAGAGAGGCGGGTCGGCCCGGGGAGCTGTTTTTT.

There are many counts of this clone. The chain has TRBV6-1 and TRBJ1-1; no clear D gene. The CDR3 runs 13 residues. V was clipped by 6 bases and J by 4 bases, with 12 bases between them. CDR1 and CDR2 (germline): MNHNS, SASEGT. The CDR3 spells CASSLTRATEAFF. CDR3 DNA sequence: TGTGCCAGCAGCTTGACACGGGCCACTGAAGCTTTCTTT.

This clone was found many times. The chain uses TRBV5-1 and TRBJ2-4; D gene uncertain. V was cut by 0 bases and J by 5 bases, with 9 bases left in between. The CDR3 runs 14 residues. The germline gives CDR1 SGHRS, CDR2 YFSETQ. This CDR3 is CASSLAGPQNIQYF. CDR3 DNA: TGCGCCAGCAGCTTGGCAGGTCCCCAAAACATTCAGTACTTC.

Concerning this clone: A single base separates this from a much larger clone, so it may be a read error. This chain uses TRBV6-2 or TRBV6-3 with TRBJ1-2, with D hard to call. From germline, CDR1 is MNHEY and CDR2 SVGEGT. The CDR3 is made up of 16 amino acids. CDR3 protein: CASSSPTLYSDYGYTF. CDR3 nucleotides: TGCGCCAGCAGTTCCCCCACCCTGTACTCTGACTATGGCTACACCTTC.

This clone was detected many times. In nucleotides, the CDR3 is TGCAGTGCTCCCGATGCCGGGGGAGGCTATGGCTACACCTTC. It is translated as CSAPDAGGGYGYTF. This chain links TRBV20-1 with TRBJ1-2, with TRBD1 as a possible D gene (5 bases). This CDR3 spans 14 amino acids. In germline, CDR1 is DFQATT, CDR2 SNEGSKA (reference sequence). The ends were cut back, 5 bases at V and 4 bases at J, with 17 bases in the middle.